This TCR beta chain is from a study of PD-1 blockade in classical Hodgkin lymphoma. TCRdb's copy holds only in-frame clones and misses some; the assay was immunoSEQ multiplex PCR. The sample holds under 30,000 clones, around 83% seen once. The time point denotes: cycle 4 day 1 (C4D1), after around six weeks of nivolumab. Every one of the patients relapsed after autologous stem cell transplantation (brentuximab vedotin exposure was variable). Thawed PBMCs were the source of CD4+ T cells, purified by magnetic negative selection. Germline V gene lookup returns CDR1 LGHNA and CDR2 YNFKEQ. The CDR3 runs to 15 residues. V trimming: 3 bases; J trimming: 10 bases; junction bases outside the gene matches: 10.

Sequenced material: CD4+ T cells from blood, taken before the fourth cycle of nivolumab. V is TRBV4-2 and J is TRBJ1-5; 9 nucleotides line up with TRBD1. The clonotype was recovered from a human donor with classical Hodgkin lymphoma. CDR3 sequence (DNA): TGTGCCAGCAGCCATGACAGGGGGTTTGGAAGTCCCCAGCATTTT. Translated: CASSHDRGFGSPQHF.